There are a few counts of the clone carrying this TCR beta chain. Its target is unknown. The sample comes from a study of naive and memory T cell subsets. Study-level findings and limits: In CD4 and CD8 cells, diversity dropped from naive through EMRA.

An equimolar mix of two oligonucleotides served as the beta constant-region primer for TRBC1 and TRBC2. In TCRdb, the UMI-ligation and nested PCR reads were re-called with MiXCR into one record per CDR3 protein. The data show tens of thousands of distinct CDR3 sequences, more than 10% seen once. Germline CDR1 and CDR2: DFQATT and SNEGSKA (reference sequence). V lost 6 bases and J 4 bases, leaving 14 bases between the germline ends. This CDR3 is 13 amino acids long. Separate alpha and beta amplification began at the second PCR step. CD4 T cells were positively selected, then CD8 T cells from the CD4-negative fraction. Effector memory cells were sorted as CD45RA-CD27-, EMRA cells as CD45RA+CD27-.

V and J are TRBV20-1 and TRBJ2-3; TRBD1 might be the D (5 bases). The source is a human donor in good health. The source material was effector memory CD4+ T cells from blood. Noted subset: effector memory, CD45RA- CD27-. The CDR3 bases are TGCAGTGCGCTTAGGGCAGGGCCAGATACGCAGTATTTT. It is translated as CSALRAGPDTQYF.